This is a list of T cell receptor beta chains from one sample in a study of beta chain features in type 1 diabetes. Sequencing used immunoSEQ multiplex PCR; TCRdb keeps in-frame clones, though not all of them. The profile shows about 290,000 clones, around 7.3% of them singletons. Sequencing was done on a sample of central memory CD4+ T cells from blood. These receptors came from a woman aged 18-30 years in good health. Both conserved end residues are trimmed from each CDR3. The order of the fields is CDR3 protein, D gene, V gene. D genes are given only for firm matches.

ASSQDTKSTDTQY | NA | TRBV5-4
ASSQDKLRGHGTDTQY | NA | TRBV4-3
ATSRDYADRTDTQY | NA | TRBV15
ASSLTRDSTGELF | TRBD1 | TRBV7-3
AIWGGSNQPQH | NA | TRBV10-3
ASSPTDRVFEKLF | TRBD1 | TRBV18
ASSIGGAVYEQY | TRBD2 | TRBV7-2
ASSPTGAHEQF | TRBD1 | TRBV7-2
ANRQGGADTQY | TRBD1 | TRBV6-1
ASSLRGTGWQPQH | TRBD1 | TRBV27
ASSPGGGERETQY | NA | TRBV28
ASSLFGAPEAF | NA | TRBV14
ASSMGRAAGANVLT | TRBD2 | TRBV19
ASSIVTHGVDEQF | NA | TRBV7-2
ASWSGANVLT | NA | TRBV6-6
ASSLESPGVGANVLT | NA | TRBV7-2
ASSIRIQGRSDKNIQY | NA | TRBV21-1
ASSYSARGPIGYT | NA | TRBV6-6
AWRKGLYEQY | NA | TRBV30
ASSPNLGSEGGETQY | NA | TRBV28
ASSPAFGGEQY | NA | TRBV18
ASSEIDTEAF | NA | TRBV6-1
ASMGRGRNQPQH | NA | TRBV19
ASSSGLNNEQF | TRBD2 | TRBV7-8
ASSGGLAAASEQF | NA | TRBV7-3
AISLGGTGNNEQF | TRBD1 | TRBV10-3
ASSPVTGLNTEAF | NA | TRBV18
ASSQSGPETQY | NA | TRBV18
ASSNRGRGMY | TRBD1 | TRBV6-5
ASSTGPSGNTIY | NA | TRBV7-2
ASSIQGGSPLH | TRBD1 | TRBV19
AGGTAQETQY | NA | TRBV2
ASSQGAGGETQY | TRBD2 | TRBV4-1
ASSPKRPGGTEAF | NA | TRBV7-8
ASSEWLAGPYNEQF | TRBD2 | TRBV2
ASSYGTTYNEQF | TRBD2 | TRBV6-6
ASSPAYSQY | NA | TRBV11-2
ASSHTSASRDEQY | TRBD2 | TRBV5-1
ASTPLPKGYT | NA | TRBV28
ASSLAASGGQPQH | NA | TRBV7-2
ASSFQGTGSYGYT | TRBD1 | TRBV7-6
ASSSQGRGTEAF | NA | TRBV2
ASSLQGGYEKLF | TRBD1 | TRBV6-6
ASSTGALAGGPGETQY | TRBD2 | TRBV4-2
ASSLVGRGGLETQY | TRBD2 | TRBV4-3
ASNMRLAGSDTQY | TRBD2 | TRBV2
ASSLSTYYGYT | NA | TRBV5-1
ASSSGRDKGNEQF | NA | TRBV6-5